These 12 T cell receptor beta chains were all obtained from the same sample, sequenced in a study of T cells in Graves' hyperthyroidism and ophthalmopathy. From RNA transcripts, TCR beta CDR3 regions were amplified. Researchers ran a first-round RT-PCR on the TCR CDR3 using the HTBI primer set. TCRdb processed the multiplex PCR reads anew with MiXCR; each CDR3 protein has one entry. The repertoire consists of 500,000 to 650,000 distinct CDR3 sequences, with around 15% occurring once and the leading ten covering approximately 13%. Input material: blood. These receptors came from a woman in her 40s with Graves' hyperthyroidism.

This clonotype was seen only a few times. V usage is TRBV6-1 and J usage is TRBJ1-3; TRBD1 might be the D (5 bases). CDR1 is MNHNS and CDR2 is SASEGT in the germline V gene. V lost 3 bases and J lost 2, with 14 bases in between. CDR3 length equals 16 residues. CDR3 protein: CASSDHPARAGNTIYF. The CDR3 nucleotides read TGTGCCAGCAGTGACCACCCTGCCAGGGCTGGAAACACCATATATTTT.

With respect to this clonotype: Germline is not matched at one junction end, which may reflect a read error. V gene TRBV5-1 combines with J gene TRBJ2-3; unclear D gene. CDR1 is SGHRS, CDR2 YFSETQ, per germline. The CDR3 extends over 16 amino acids. CDR3 sequence reads: CASSLNIAALSDTQCF. The CDR3 DNA is TGCGCCAGCAGCTTGAATATAGCCGCCCTCTCAGATACGCAGTGTTTT.

This clonotype has just a few counts. The J gene is TRBJ2-6, the V gene TRBV30; perhaps TRBD1 as D (5 bases). Looked up from germline, CDR1 is GTSNPN and CDR2 is SVGIG (reference sequence). V lost 2 bases to trimming and J lost 2 bases, with 13 bases between them. The CDR3 is made up of 16 amino acids. CDR3 residues: CAWSPGQSAGANVLTF. As DNA, the CDR3 is TGTGCCTGGAGTCCAGGGCAGTCCGCTGGGGCCAACGTCCTGACTTTC. Supplemented by reference TRBV30 and TRBJ2-6, the full variable domain reads SQTIHQWPATLVQPVGSPLSLECTVEGTSNPNLYWYRQAAGRGLQLLFYSVGIGQISSEVPQNLSASRPQDRQFILSSKKLLLSDSGFYLCAWSPGQSAGANVLTFGAGSRLTVL.

This clonotype was recorded a few times. This chain links TRBV18 with TRBJ1-5, with 8 bases that match TRBD1. This CDR3 spans 16 amino acids. Germline V CDR1 and CDR2: KGHSH, LQKENI. V lost 2 bases to trimming and J lost 3 bases; unmatched junction nucleotides: 6. CDR3 sequence: CASSPAGQGSNQPQHF. The CDR3 DNA sequence: TGTGCCAGCTCACCAGCAGGACAGGGATCCAATCAGCCCCAGCATTTT.

This clonotype has a count of ten or more. This chain uses TRBV7-9 with TRBJ2-5, with 7 bases lining up with TRBD2. This CDR3 has 15 residues. V lost 3 bases and J lost 0; bases outside the gene matches: 4. CDR1 and CDR2 from the germline V gene are SEHNR and FQNEAQ (reference sequence). The CDR3 region has the DNA TGTGCCAGCAGCTTTACGCGGGAGCACCAAGAGACCCAGTACTTC. It translates to CASSFTREHQETQYF.

There are many counts of this clonotype. The chain uses TRBV5-1 and TRBJ2-1, with 14 bases aligning to TRBD2. The CDR3 is 16 residues long. Germline CDR1 reads SGHRS; CDR2 reads YFSETQ. J lost 8 bases, V lost 4 bases, and 8 bases had no gene match. In nucleotides, the CDR3 is TGCGCCAGCAGCCCGGGGACTAGCGGGAGTTTGGATGAGCAGTTCTTC. It is translated as CASSPGTSGSLDEQFF.

The table lists this clonotype with many counts. The J gene is TRBJ2-7, the V gene TRBV14, with 11 bases aligning to TRBD1. CDR3 size: 17 residues. The ends lost 0 bases at V and 3 bases at J; junction bases unmatched: 7. Germline CDR1 SGHDN, CDR2 FVKESK. The CDR3 loop is CASSQEWRTGGIYEQYF. The DNA for the CDR3 is TGTGCCAGCAGCCAAGAATGGCGGACAGGGGGCATCTACGAGCAGTACTTC. The whole variable domain, remainder taken from reference TRBV14 and TRBJ2-7, is EAGVTQFPSHSVIEKGQTVTLRCDPISGHDNLYWYRRVMGKEIKFLLHFVKESKQDESGMPNNRFLAERTGGTYSTLKVQPAELEDSGVYFCASSQEWRTGGIYEQYFGPGTRLTVT.

Many counts were recorded for this clonotype. The chain recombines TRBV20-1 with TRBJ1-5; 8 positions agree with TRBD1. There are 15 residues in the CDR3. V was pared by 3 bases and J by 5 bases, with 9 bases of the junction left unmatched. CDR1 is DFQATT, CDR2 SNEGSKA, per germline (reference sequence). The CDR3 loop is CSARESTGVDQPQHF. CDR3 sequence (DNA): TGCAGTGCTAGGGAATCGACAGGGGTGGATCAGCCCCAGCATTTT.

This clonotype was observed at least ten times. The chain combines TRBV7-2 with TRBJ1-2; the D is unclear. Germline V gene data show CDR1 as SGHTA and CDR2 as FQGNSA. The V gene lost 5 bases and the J gene lost 6 bases, with 13 bases spanning the gap. The CDR3 sequence is 13 residues long. The chain's CDR3 is CASSRHVTNGYTF. For the CDR3, the DNA is TGTGCCAGCAGCAGACACGTAACTAATGGCTACACCTTC.

This clonotype was seen just once. V gene TRBV2 combines with J gene TRBJ2-3; the D is unclear. Trimming took 6 bases from V and 3 from J, leaving 10 bases between them. The length of the CDR3 is 13 residues. Germline lookup yields CDR1 SNHLY and CDR2 FYNNEI. CDR3 loop: CASRETETDTQYF. Written as DNA, the CDR3 is TGTGCCAGCAGGGAGACGGAGACAGATACGCAGTATTTT.

This clonotype was seen many times. The rearrangement joins TRBV30 to TRBJ2-2; no reliable D call. Between the trimmed V and J ends, which lost 2 bases and 3 bases, there was a span of 7 bases. Germline CDR1 reads GTSNPN; CDR2 reads SVGIG (reference sequence). This CDR3 is 13 amino acids long. This CDR3 reads CAWSRQHTGELFF. The CDR3 bases are TGTGCCTGGAGTCGGCAGCACACCGGGGAGCTGTTTTTT.

Ten or more counts support this clonotype. The V call is TRBV5-1, the J call TRBJ2-3; 9 nucleotides align to TRBD2. The germline V gene has CDR1 SGHRS and CDR2 YFSETQ. Unmatched junction bases numbered 7, after V lost 4 bases and J lost 4 bases. The CDR3 is 15 amino acids. CDR3 coding DNA: TGCGCCAGCAGCCGGACTAGCGATCGGTCAGATACGCAGTATTTT. This encodes CASSRTSDRSDTQYF. The full variable domain, completed using reference TRBV5-1 and TRBJ2-3, is KAGVTQTPRYLIKTRGQQVTLSCSPISGHRSVSWYQQTPGQGLQFLFEYFSETQRNKGNFPGRFSGRQFSNSRSEMNVSTLELGDSALYLCASSRTSDRSDTQYFGPGTRLTVL.